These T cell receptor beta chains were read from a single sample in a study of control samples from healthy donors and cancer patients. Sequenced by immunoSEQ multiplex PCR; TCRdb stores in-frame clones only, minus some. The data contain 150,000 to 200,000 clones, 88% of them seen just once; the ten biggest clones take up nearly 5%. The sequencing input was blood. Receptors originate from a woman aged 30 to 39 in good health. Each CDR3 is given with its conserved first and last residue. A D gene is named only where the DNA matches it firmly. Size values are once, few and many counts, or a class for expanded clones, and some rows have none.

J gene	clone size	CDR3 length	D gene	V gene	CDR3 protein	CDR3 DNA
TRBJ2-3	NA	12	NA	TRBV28	CASSFGRTTQYF	TGTGCCAGCAGTTTTGGTAGGACTACGCAGTATTTT
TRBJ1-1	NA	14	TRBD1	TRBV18	CASSPRQGGTEAFF	TGTGCCAGCTCACCACGTCAGGGGGGCACTGAAGCTTTCTTT
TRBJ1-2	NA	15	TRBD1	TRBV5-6	CASSLPGQGGYGYTF	TGTGCCAGCAGCTTACCGGGACAGGGAGGCTATGGCTACACCTTC
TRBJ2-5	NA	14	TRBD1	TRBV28	CASSHDRVSETQYF	TGTGCCAGCAGTCATGACAGGGTGTCGGAGACCCAGTACTTC
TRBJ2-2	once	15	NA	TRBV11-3	CASSGDGLNTGELFF	TGTGCCAGCAGCGGGGACGGCCTTAACACCGGGGAGCTGTTTTTT
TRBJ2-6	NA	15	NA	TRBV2	CASSNRVTRANVLTF	TGTGCCAGCAGTAACAGGGTAACCAGGGCCAACGTCCTGACTTTC
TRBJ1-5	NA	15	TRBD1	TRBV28	CASSFDRGQDQPQHF	TGTGCCAGCAGCTTCGACAGGGGGCAGGATCAGCCCCAGCATTTT
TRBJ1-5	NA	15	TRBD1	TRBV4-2	CASSQNRGGNQPQHF	TGTGCCAGCAGCCAGAACAGGGGCGGCAATCAGCCCCAGCATTTT
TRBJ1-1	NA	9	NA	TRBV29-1	CSAGTEAFF	TGCAGCGCGGGGACTGAAGCTTTCTTT
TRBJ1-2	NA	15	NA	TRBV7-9	CASSVGTGGNYGYTF	TGTGCCAGCAGCGTAGGGACCGGGGGAAACTATGGCTACACCTTC
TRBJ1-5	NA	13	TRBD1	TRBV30	CAWSGQGYQPQHF	TGTGCCTGGAGTGGACAGGGTTATCAGCCCCAGCATTTT
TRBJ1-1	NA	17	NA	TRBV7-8	CASSLSAREGANTEAFF	TGTGCCAGCAGCTTATCGGCGAGGGAGGGTGCGAACACTGAAGCTTTCTTT
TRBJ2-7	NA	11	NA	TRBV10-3	CAISEPGEQYF	TGTGCCATCAGTGAGCCGGGCGAGCAGTACTTC
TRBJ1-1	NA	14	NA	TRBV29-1	CSVEEDEADTEAFF	TGCAGCGTTGAAGAAGACGAAGCGGACACTGAAGCTTTCTTT
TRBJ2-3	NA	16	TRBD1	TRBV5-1	CASSSGTGGFADTQYF	TGCGCCAGCAGCTCCGGGACAGGGGGCTTTGCAGATACGCAGTATTTT
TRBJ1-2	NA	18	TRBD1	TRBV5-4	CASSFTLGAGGKSYGYTF	TGTGCCAGCAGCTTCACCCTTGGGGCAGGGGGAAAGAGCTATGGCTACACCTTC
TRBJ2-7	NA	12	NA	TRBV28	CASSLAAYEQYF	TGTGCTAGCAGTCTGGCGGCCTACGAGCAGTACTTC
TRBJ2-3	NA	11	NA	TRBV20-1	CSARDSHTQYF	TGCAGTGCTAGAGACTCGCATACGCAGTATTTT
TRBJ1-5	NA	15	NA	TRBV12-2	CASRLAAGPRQPQHF	TGTGCAAGTCGCTTAGCGGCAGGGCCACGACAGCCCCAGCATTTT
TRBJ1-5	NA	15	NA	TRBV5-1	CASSLTDPYNQPQHF	TGCGCCAGCAGCTTGACGGACCCTTACAATCAGCCCCAGCATTTT
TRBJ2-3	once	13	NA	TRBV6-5	CASSPPSVDTQYF	TGTGCCAGCAGTCCTCCTAGTGTGGATACGCAGTATTTT
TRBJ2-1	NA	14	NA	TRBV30	CAWRGGAGYNEQFF	TGTGCCTGGAGGGGGGGGGCTGGCTACAATGAGCAGTTCTTC
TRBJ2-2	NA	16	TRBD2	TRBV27	CASTTGTSVWTGELFF	TGTGCCAGCACTACCGGGACTAGCGTGTGGACCGGGGAGCTGTTTTTT
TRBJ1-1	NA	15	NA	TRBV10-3	CAISEPDQVWTEAFF	TGTGCCATCAGTGAGCCCGATCAGGTATGGACTGAAGCTTTCTTT
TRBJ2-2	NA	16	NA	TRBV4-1	CASSHRGGADTGELFF	TGCGCCAGCAGCCATCGTGGGGGGGCCGACACCGGGGAGCTGTTTTTT
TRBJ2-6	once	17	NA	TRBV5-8	CASSLNGLISGANVLTF	TGTGCCAGCAGCCTCAACGGACTGATCTCTGGGGCCAACGTCCTGACTTTC
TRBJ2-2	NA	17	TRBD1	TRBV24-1	CATSDYSQGANTGELFF	TGTGCCACCAGTGATTATAGTCAGGGGGCGAACACCGGGGAGCTGTTTTTT
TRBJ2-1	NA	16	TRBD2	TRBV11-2	CASSLGPGTSGNEQFF	TGTGCCAGCAGCTTAGGGCCCGGGACTAGCGGGAATGAGCAGTTCTTC
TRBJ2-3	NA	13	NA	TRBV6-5	CASIDRIADTQYF	TGTGCCAGCATCGACAGGATAGCAGATACGCAGTATTTT
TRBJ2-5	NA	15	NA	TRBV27	CASSLGGRGQETQYF	TGTGCCAGCAGTTTAGGCGGGCGAGGCCAAGAGACCCAGTACTTC
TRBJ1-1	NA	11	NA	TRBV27	CATLNGVTAFF	TGTGCCACACTTAATGGGGTTACGGCTTTCTTT
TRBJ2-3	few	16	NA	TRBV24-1	CATSDPGRAGGDTQYF	TGTGCCACCAGTGACCCCGGCAGGGCGGGCGGAGATACGCAGTATTTT
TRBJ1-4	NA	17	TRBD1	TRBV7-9	CASSLWGQGALHEKLFF	TGTGCCAGCAGCTTATGGGGACAGGGGGCTCTTCACGAAAAACTGTTTTTT
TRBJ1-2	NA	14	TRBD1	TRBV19	CASSMSRQGDGYTF	TGTGCCAGTAGTATGTCGCGGCAGGGGGATGGCTACACCTTC
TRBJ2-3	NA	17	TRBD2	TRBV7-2	CASSFPEAGGITDTQYF	TGTGCCAGCAGCTTTCCCGAAGCGGGGGGGATCACAGATACGCAGTATTTT
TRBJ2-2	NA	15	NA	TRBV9	CASRREGASFGELFF	TGTGCCAGCAGGAGGGAGGGGGCTTCTTTCGGGGAGCTGTTTTTT
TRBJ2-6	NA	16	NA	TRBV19	CASSISGISGANVLTF	TGTGCCAGTAGTATATCGGGTATCTCTGGGGCCAACGTCCTGACTTTC
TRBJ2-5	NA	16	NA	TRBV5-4	CASSLGLGVGPETQYF	TGTGCCAGCAGCTTGGGGCTTGGGGTGGGGCCCGAGACCCAGTACTTC
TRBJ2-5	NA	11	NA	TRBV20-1	CSAPAQETQYF	TGCAGTGCCCCGGCCCAAGAGACCCAGTACTTC